This is a list of T cell receptor beta chains from one sample in a study of response to subunit inactivated influenza vaccine. TCRdb re-analysed the RT-PCR reads in MiXCR, keeping a single row per CDR3 protein. This sample carries 450,000 to 600,000 distinct CDR3 sequences, approximately 7.3% of them seen once, and the ten largest clones take over 10%. The sample in question was PBMCs from blood, obtained approximately 25 months after vaccination. These receptors came from a man aged 45-69 years who received an inactivated influenza vaccine. Each CDR3 is given with its conserved first and last residue. The D gene is left open where the match is weak. Expanded clones are given a class, and other clones once, few, many or no size at all.

cdr3_length	clone_size	d_call	v_call	j_call	cdr3_aa
13	many	-	TRBV12-3/TRBV12-4	TRBJ2-5	CASSPRRQETQYF
19	-	TRBD1	TRBV12-3/TRBV12-4	TRBJ2-7	CASSSTVRQGPWGSYEQYF
13	few	-	TRBV9	TRBJ2-5	CASSVRDTETQYF
14	-	TRBD1	TRBV6-1	TRBJ1-1	CASKIGQANTEAFF
13	-	TRBD1	TRBV27	TRBJ1-1	CASRGTGRTEAFF
13	many	-	TRBV7-3	TRBJ1-1	CASSFRNLTEAFF
14	-	TRBD2	TRBV6-1	TRBJ2-2	CASTGLAGAGELFF
13	-	-	TRBV9	TRBJ2-3	CASSADGTSTQYF
15	few	-	TRBV12-3/TRBV12-4	TRBJ2-3	CASSLEGLIADTQYF
17	many	TRBD1	TRBV4-2	TRBJ1-5	CASSQPAGTGGQQPQHF
14	-	-	TRBV6-5	TRBJ2-7	CASSYGFEGGEQYF
13	many	-	TRBV27	TRBJ2-7	CASSLSQGYEQYF
13	many	-	TRBV21-1	TRBJ1-5	CASSKSGAEPQHF
17	-	TRBD2	TRBV10-3	TRBJ2-3	CAISGGTSGGNTDTQYF
12	-	-	TRBV7-2	TRBJ2-5	CASSAGLTLQYF
14	few	TRBD2	TRBV5-1	TRBJ2-1	CASSGGEPYNEQFF
13	-	-	TRBV7-8	TRBJ2-7	CASSLELTSRQYF
13	few	-	TRBV3-1	TRBJ1-2	CASSPDTSYGYTF
12	few	-	TRBV12-3/TRBV12-4	TRBJ2-2	CASSSVPGELFF
14	few	-	TRBV29-1	TRBJ2-2	CSVGRREVTGELFF
12	few	-	TRBV29-1	TRBJ2-5	CSVEQGSETQYF
14	-	-	TRBV11-1	TRBJ2-1	CASGSGGIKNEQFF
14	-	-	TRBV29-1	TRBJ1-1	CSAQEGEANTEAFF
14	few	-	TRBV23-1	TRBJ1-3	CASSQRDGLNTIYF
13	few	-	TRBV6-2/TRBV6-3	TRBJ1-5	CATLLRYDQPQHF
15	-	TRBD2	TRBV24-1	TRBJ2-3	CATSLTGGPRDTQYF
16	-	-	TRBV9	TRBJ2-2	CASSVGWRSGGGELFF
18	-	TRBD2	TRBV18	TRBJ2-1	CASSPRLAGALSYNEQFF
16	-	-	TRBV18	TRBJ2-2	CASSPPVLGITGELFF
15	few	TRBD2	TRBV11-3	TRBJ2-5	CASSPGGGDQETQYF
16	-	TRBD1	TRBV4-2	TRBJ1-4	CASSQHSRDRDEKLFF
16	few	-	TRBV20-1	TRBJ1-2	CSASSSRARTNYGYTF
18	-	TRBD2	TRBV24-1	TRBJ2-2	CATSDPGLAGGMAGELFF
16	many	TRBD1	TRBV3-1	TRBJ1-3	CASSQRGQADGNTIYF
18	few	-	TRBV20-1	TRBJ2-1	CSARVRSGEGLNYNEQFF
17	-	TRBD2	TRBV7-6	TRBJ2-2	CASSLVGGGRNTGELFF
13	-	-	TRBV7-2	TRBJ2-7	CASSSSERSEQYF
15	-	TRBD1	TRBV29-1	TRBJ2-2	CSVRRGQVVPGELFF
16	many	-	TRBV20-1	TRBJ2-2	CSAGRGTYGWTGELFF
16	many	-	TRBV4-3	TRBJ2-2	CASSLELGSDTGELFF
13	many	-	TRBV15	TRBJ2-7	CATSTRTLREQYF
17	few	TRBD2	TRBV5-1	TRBJ2-3	CASSVGERGAYTDTQYF
15	-	-	TRBV14	TRBJ2-5	CASSQDPRAQETQYF